This T cell receptor beta chain came from a study of shared clonotypes between healthy human individuals. Background on the study: Donors were a couple of women and a few men aged 18 to 49. General study findings and limits: Around 5% of naive CD4 clonotypes were common to a handful of donors.

Every subset had its genomic DNA shared out evenly among several immunoSEQ plates. Replicate sorted-subset PCRs were loaded with around 210 ng DNA, 25,000 to 30,000 T cell genomes. Repertoires were generated with immunoSEQ multiplex PCR, while TCRdb's copy carries only in-frame clones and drops some. The repertoire has approximately 980,000 clones, about three quarters of them found once; the top ten carry around 1.5%. Comment on this clone: Its target is unknown.

Germline CDR1 reads SQVTM; CDR2 reads ANQGSEA. The CDR3 length is 16 residues. V dropped 7 bases and J dropped 0; count of bases not matched to a gene: 9. The clonotype was recovered from a man between 18 and 29 years old in good health. The sample consisted of memory CD4+ T cells sorted from blood. As to subset: CD45RA-negative fraction. The chain joins TRBV29-1 to TRBJ2-3; 11 nucleotides line up with TRBD2. Here the CDR3 reads CSASPGTSGSTDTQYF. Written as DNA, the CDR3 is TGCAGCGCCTCTCCTGGGACTAGCGGAAGCACAGATACGCAGTATTTT.